This T cell receptor (beta chain) stems from a study of blood T cell repertoires in COVID-19. Study details: Whether acute or convalescent, the COVID-19 samples came from the United States, Italy and Spain. T cells, B-cell-depleted T cells, or PBMCs provided the cDNA or gDNA that served as material.

In the authors' workflow: Reference gene primer amplification gave estimated nucleated cell counts. Libraries were prepared by immunoSEQ multiplex PCR; TCRdb keeps only in-frame clonotypes and omits some of them. Clone size and the V and J calls come from that table; the DNA yielded D and trimming. This table has around 84,000 clones, over 65% appearing once. CDR1 is SEHNR, CDR2 FQNEAQ, per germline (reference sequence). V lost 0 bases and J 0 bases, leaving 4 bases between the germline ends. This CDR3 has 14 residues. The sequence was collected from a man aged 50 to 59 with active or convalescent COVID-19. This chain links TRBV7-9 with TRBJ2-3, with D hard to call. The sequenced sample consisted of peripheral blood. The CDR3 loop is CASSLARSTDTQYF. The CDR3 coding sequence is TGTGCCAGCAGCTTAGCGCGGAGCACAGATACGCAGTATTTT.